This T cell receptor (beta chain) appears in the sequencing data of a study of cytomegalovirus exposure and HLA in healthy donors. General study findings and limits: Later work found that TCR association rates differed between HLA loci; DRB1 had the most and HLA-C the fewest. TCR beta V- and J-gene trimming, according to a later analysis, was linked to a missense DCLRE1C variant. The study labeled approximately 150 TCR beta chains cytomegalovirus-associated. Being productive about 90% or about 30% of the time was typical of most TCR beta V segments in an earlier analysis.

CDR1 SGHVS and CDR2 FQNEAQ come from the germline V gene. This CDR3 region has 15 residues. The primer mix had 60 Vbeta and 13 Jbeta primers. Profiling relied on immunoSEQ multiplex PCR, and the TCRdb table lists in-frame clones only, not all of them. Of 78,000 or so clones listed, 62% are singletons. Details on this clone: Its antigen remains unidentified. Its ends do not fully match the called genes, so a read error is possible.

The clonotype was recovered from a male donor in good health and CMV-seropositive. Material for sequencing was PBMCs. The rearrangement uses TRBV7-8 and TRBJ2-7, with TRBD2 identical over 8 bases. This CDR3 reads CASSSLGSGRYERYF. The CDR3 nucleotides are TGTGCCAGCAGCTCCCTTGGAAGCGGGAGATACGAGCGGTACTTC. The full variable domain, with the rest looked up from reference TRBV7-8 and TRBJ2-7, is GAGVSQSPRYKVAKRGQDVALRCDPISGHVSLFWYQQALGQGPEFLTYFQNEAQLDKSGLPSDRFFAERPEGSVSTLKIQRTQQEDSAVYLCASSSLGSGRYERYFGPGTRLTVT.